This T cell receptor beta chain was found in a study of beta chain features in type 1 diabetes. Expressed TCRB transcripts were sequenced after all isolated RNA was converted to cDNA. Generated by immunoSEQ multiplex PCR, the TCRdb table keeps only in-frame clones and is missing some. The table records around 350,000 clones, 10% to 15% of them present only once. CDR1 SGHVS and CDR2 FNYEAQ come from the germline V gene. This CDR3 comprises 15 residues. Trimming cost V 5 bases and J 1 base, with 15 bases left between them. The chain couples TRBV7-6 to TRBJ2-7; TRBD2 is a possible D gene (6 bases). The specimen was naive CD4+ T cells from blood. This sequence was found in a man aged 18 to 29 in good health. CDR3 loop: CASSPTSYTSYEQYF. The CDR3 DNA reads TGTGCCAGCAGCCCCACTAGCTACACTTCCTACGAGCAGTACTTC.